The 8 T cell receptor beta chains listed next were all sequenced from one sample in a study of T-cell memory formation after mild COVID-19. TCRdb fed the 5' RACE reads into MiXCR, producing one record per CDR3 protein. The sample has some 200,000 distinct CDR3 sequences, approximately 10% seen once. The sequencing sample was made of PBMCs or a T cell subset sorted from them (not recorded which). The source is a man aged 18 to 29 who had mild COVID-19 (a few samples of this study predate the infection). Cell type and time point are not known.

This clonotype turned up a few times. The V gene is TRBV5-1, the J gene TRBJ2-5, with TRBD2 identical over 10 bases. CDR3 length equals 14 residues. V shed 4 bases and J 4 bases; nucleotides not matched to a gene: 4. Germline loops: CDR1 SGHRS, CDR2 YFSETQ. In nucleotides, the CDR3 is TGCGCCAGCAGCGACTCTAGCGGGGGAGAGACCCAGTACTTC. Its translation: CASSDSSGGETQYF.

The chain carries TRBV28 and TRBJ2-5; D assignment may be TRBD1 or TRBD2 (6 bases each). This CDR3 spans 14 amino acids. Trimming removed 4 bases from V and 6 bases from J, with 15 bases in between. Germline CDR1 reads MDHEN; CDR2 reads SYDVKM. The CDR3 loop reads CASSSVRGRQTQYF. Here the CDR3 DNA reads TGTGCCAGCAGTTCCGTACGGGGGCGTCAGACCCAGTACTTC.

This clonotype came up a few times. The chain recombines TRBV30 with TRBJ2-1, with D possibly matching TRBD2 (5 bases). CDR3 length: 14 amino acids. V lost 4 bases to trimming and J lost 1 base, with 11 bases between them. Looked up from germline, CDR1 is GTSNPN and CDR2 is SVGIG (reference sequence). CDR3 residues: CAWTPRGSYNEQFF. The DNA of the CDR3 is TGTGCCTGGACCCCCCGGGGTTCCTACAATGAGCAGTTCTTC. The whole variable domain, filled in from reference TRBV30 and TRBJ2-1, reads SQTIHQWPATLVQPVGSPLSLECTVEGTSNPNLYWYRQAAGRGLQLLFYSVGIGQISSEVPQNLSASRPQDRQFILSSKKLLLSDSGFYLCAWTPRGSYNEQFFGPGTRLTVL.

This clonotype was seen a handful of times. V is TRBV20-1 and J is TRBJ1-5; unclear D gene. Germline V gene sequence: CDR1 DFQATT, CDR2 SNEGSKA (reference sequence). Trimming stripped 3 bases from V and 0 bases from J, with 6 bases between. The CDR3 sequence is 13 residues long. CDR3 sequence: CSASGDSNQPQHF. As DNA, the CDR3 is TGCAGTGCTAGCGGTGATAGCAATCAGCCCCAGCATTTT.

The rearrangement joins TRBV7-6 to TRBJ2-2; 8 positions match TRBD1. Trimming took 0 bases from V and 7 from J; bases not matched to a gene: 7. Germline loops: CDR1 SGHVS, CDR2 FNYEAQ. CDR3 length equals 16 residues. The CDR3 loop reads CASSLAQDRVVGELFF. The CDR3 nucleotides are TGTGCCAGCAGCTTAGCGCAGGACAGGGTCGTCGGGGAGCTGTTTTTT.

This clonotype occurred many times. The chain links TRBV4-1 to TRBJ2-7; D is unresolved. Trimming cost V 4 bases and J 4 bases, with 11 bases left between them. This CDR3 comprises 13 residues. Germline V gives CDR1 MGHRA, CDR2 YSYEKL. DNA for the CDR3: TGCGCCAGCAGCCGCCTGGGTGGGTACGAGCAGTACTTC. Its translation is CASSRLGGYEQYF.

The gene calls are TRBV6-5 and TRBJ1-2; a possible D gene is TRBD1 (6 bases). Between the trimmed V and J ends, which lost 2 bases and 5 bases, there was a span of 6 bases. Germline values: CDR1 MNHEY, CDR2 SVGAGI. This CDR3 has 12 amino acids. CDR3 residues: CASSYGQYGYTF. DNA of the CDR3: TGTGCCAGCAGTTACGGACAGTATGGCTACACCTTC.

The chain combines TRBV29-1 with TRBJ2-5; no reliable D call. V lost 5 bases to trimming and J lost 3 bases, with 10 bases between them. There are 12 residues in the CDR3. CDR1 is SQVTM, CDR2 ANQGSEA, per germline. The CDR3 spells CSVNRAEETQYF. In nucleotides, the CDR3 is TGCAGCGTTAACCGGGCCGAAGAGACCCAGTACTTC. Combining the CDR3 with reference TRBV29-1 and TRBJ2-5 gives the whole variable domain SAVISQKPSRDICQRGTSLTIQCQVDSQVTMMFWYRQQPGQSLTLIATANQGSEATYESGFVIDKFPISRPNLTFSTLTVSNMSPEDSSIYLCSVNRAEETQYFGPGTRLLVL.